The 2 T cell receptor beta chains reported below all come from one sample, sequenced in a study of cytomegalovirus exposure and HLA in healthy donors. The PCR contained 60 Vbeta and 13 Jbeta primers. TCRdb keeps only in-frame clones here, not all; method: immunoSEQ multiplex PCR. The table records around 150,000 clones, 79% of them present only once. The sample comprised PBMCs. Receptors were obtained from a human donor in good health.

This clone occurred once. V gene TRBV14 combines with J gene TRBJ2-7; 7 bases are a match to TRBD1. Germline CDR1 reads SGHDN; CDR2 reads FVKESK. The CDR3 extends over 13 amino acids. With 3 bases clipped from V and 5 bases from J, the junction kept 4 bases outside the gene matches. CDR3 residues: CASSQLTGNEQYF. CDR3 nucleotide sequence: TGTGCCAGCAGCCAGCTGACAGGGAACGAGCAGTACTTC.

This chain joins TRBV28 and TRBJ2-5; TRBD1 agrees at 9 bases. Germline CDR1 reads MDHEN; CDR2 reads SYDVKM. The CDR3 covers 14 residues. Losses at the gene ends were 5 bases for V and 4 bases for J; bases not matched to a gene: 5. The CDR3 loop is CASSRGQGRETQYF. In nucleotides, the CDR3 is TGTGCCAGCAGTCGCGGACAGGGGAGAGAGACCCAGTACTTC.